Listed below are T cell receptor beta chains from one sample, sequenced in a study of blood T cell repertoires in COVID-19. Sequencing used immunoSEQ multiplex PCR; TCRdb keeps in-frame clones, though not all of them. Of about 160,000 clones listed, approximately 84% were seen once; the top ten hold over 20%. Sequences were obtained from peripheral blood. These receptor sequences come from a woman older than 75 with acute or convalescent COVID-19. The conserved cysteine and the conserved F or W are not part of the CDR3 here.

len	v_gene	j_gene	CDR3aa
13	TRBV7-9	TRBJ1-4	ASRGRGGGNEKLF
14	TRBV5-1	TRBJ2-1	ASSRAPGDSYNEQF